The subject of this entry is one T cell receptor beta chain. What it binds is not known. The treatment was: oral pan-JAK inhibitor, 5-10 mg twice daily. Extraction of RNA preceded its reverse transcription into cDNA, which served as the sequencing template. Sequencing was performed with immunoSEQ multiplex PCR; in TCRdb, only in-frame clones are kept and a portion is missing. The sample records 87,000 or so clones, 60% to 80% being singletons. Germline V gene data show CDR1 as ENHRY and CDR2 as SYGVKD. Between the trimmed V and J ends, which lost 4 bases and 3 bases, there was a span of 10 bases. The CDR3 contains 13 residues. This sample was included in a study of CD8+ T cells in alopecia areata. Notes on the study in general: Uncertain still, given a single nonresponder, is whether baseline CD8+ expansion links to response.

The receptor was isolated from a human donor with alopecia areata. The genes are TRBV10-3 and TRBJ2-7; D gene uncertain. The sequencing used CD8+ T cells sorted from blood, collected at approximately week 45, from a patient treated with tofacitinib. The CDR3 loop is CAISGSGFYEQYF. The CDR3, as DNA: TGTGCCATCAGTGGTTCAGGATTCTACGAGCAGTACTTC.